The TCR beta chain described here comes from a study of vaccination effects on CD4 cells after COVID-19. Measured with immunoSEQ multiplex PCR; TCRdb has only the in-frame clones, and not every one. Among about 25,000 clones, more than 60% were seen once, and the ten largest hold roughly a quarter. Antigen-specific CD4+ T cell clonotypes were called by their expansion after viral peptide-pool culture in ViraFEST. CD4+ T cells were isolated after less than 12 days of culture. Each person got two doses of an mRNA SARS-CoV-2 vaccine, BNT162b2 or mRNA-1273. On days 3 and 7, fresh IL-2 medium replaced half the medium. This clone was detected only a few times. Antigen specificity is unknown. The length of the CDR3 is 12 residues. Between the trimmed V and J ends, which lost 8 bases and 10 bases, there was a span of 11 bases. CDR1 and CDR2 (germline): KGHDR, SFDVKD.

The material sequenced was CD4+ T cells from PBMCs cultured with HCoV-NL63 spike peptides, taken after COVID-19 vaccination. The J gene is TRBJ1-6, the V gene TRBV24-1, with D maybe TRBD1 (6 bases). This clonotype originated in a human donor who received a COVID-19 vaccine. Written as DNA, the CDR3 is TGTGCCACCACCATGACAGGATCACCCCTCCACTTT. Translation: CATTMTGSPLHF.